This entry lists 13 T cell receptor beta chains sequenced from one sample in a study of immune evolution from preneoplasia to lung adenocarcinoma. This table comes from immunoSEQ multiplex PCR, and its TCRdb copy is limited to in-frame clones, with some not included. The sample gives roughly 5,800 clones, around 69% of which show up once; about a fifth is in the top ten. Specimen: FFPE adjacent normal lung tissue. These receptors were obtained from an older person with lung adenocarcinoma.

This clone was recorded once. The CDR3 bases are TGTTCTGTGCGGGGGGTGAACAATGAGCAGTTCTTC. It codes for CSVRGVNNEQFF. The chain is built from TRBV19 and TRBJ2-1, with TRBD2 matching 8 bases. Per germline, CDR1 LNHDA and CDR2 SQIVND (reference sequence). This CDR3 is built from 12 residues.

The chain is built from TRBV5-5 and TRBJ1-5; D remains unclear. V was shortened by 2 bases and J by 3 bases, with 12 bases between the two germline ends. Germline CDR1 SGHKS, CDR2 YYEKEE (reference sequence). CDR3 size: 15 residues. In DNA form, the CDR3 reads TGTGCCAGCAGCTTCACGGGCAGCCCCAATCAGCCCCAGCATTTT. It yields the protein CASSFTGSPNQPQHF.

This chain uses TRBV30 with TRBJ1-2; D unresolved. Looked up from germline, CDR1 is GTSNPN and CDR2 is SVGIG (reference sequence). V was pared by 2 bases and J by 7 bases, with 14 bases between. The CDR3 runs 13 residues. The CDR3 nucleotides read TGTGCCTGGAGTACCCAGGACGCTTCTGGCTACACCTTC. Translated, it gives CAWSTQDASGYTF.

The rearrangement links TRBV28 to TRBJ1-5, with 8 bases lining up with TRBD1. Germline values: CDR1 MDHEN, CDR2 SYDVKM. J was trimmed by 4 bases and V by 8 bases; bases with no gene match: 10. CDR3 length equals 15 residues. As DNA, the CDR3 is TGTGCCAGCTCTTCATCCGGACAGGGAAATCAGCCCCAGCATTTT. It encodes CASSSSGQGNQPQHF.

The chain joins TRBV6-5 to TRBJ2-7; TRBD2 matches 12 bases. Germline values: CDR1 MNHEY, CDR2 SVGAGI. CDR3 length: 14 amino acids. J was trimmed by 3 bases and V by 5 bases; bases with no gene match: 2. CDR3 in DNA: TGTGCCAGCAGTCCGGGACTAGCGGGCTACGAGCAGTACTTC. Its protein product is CASSPGLAGYEQYF.

V gene TRBV4-3 combines with J gene TRBJ2-3; TRBD2 aligns across 12 bases. Germline CDR1 and CDR2: LGHNA and YSLEER. There are 15 residues in the CDR3. The J segment lost 2 bases and the V segment lost 4 bases, leaving 1 base of the junction unmatched. The CDR3 reads CASSRTSGTTDTQYF. The CDR3 coding sequence is TGCGCCAGCAGCCGGACTAGCGGGACCACAGATACGCAGTATTTT.

The chain joins TRBV27 to TRBJ2-1; 9 nucleotides align to TRBD1. The CDR3 consists of 15 residues. The V and J ends lost 2 bases and 6 bases, in that order; junction bases with no gene match: 5. CDR1 and CDR2 from the germline V gene are MNHEY and SMNVEV (reference sequence). CDR3 sequence (DNA): TGTGCCAGCAGTTTAACCCCGGGACAGGGCAATGAGCAGTTCTTC. Translating it yields CASSLTPGQGNEQFF.

This clone is termed medium-sized. The V and J genes are TRBV6-5 and TRBJ2-5, with a weak D call TRBD1 (6 bases). This CDR3 spans 16 amino acids. Trimming pared 0 bases from V and 0 bases from J, leaving 11 bases between. CDR1 is MNHEY and CDR2 is SVGAGI in the germline V gene. The CDR3 loop reads CASSYSGQGYQETQYF. The DNA of the CDR3 is TGTGCCAGCAGTTACTCCGGGCAGGGGTACCAAGAGACCCAGTACTTC.

This clone was seen just once. The chain combines TRBV6-6 with TRBJ1-2; 7 bases agree with TRBD1. Germline V lookup: CDR1 MNHNY, CDR2 SVGAGI (reference sequence). The trim removed 6 bases at V and 5 bases at J, leaving 9 bases unmatched. The CDR3 loop spans 14 amino acids. The CDR3 loop reads CASSQGGASYGYTF. The CDR3 coding sequence is TGTGCCAGCAGCCAGGGGGGGGCCTCTTATGGCTACACCTTC.

The chain uses TRBV4-3 and TRBJ2-6; 9 bases are shared with TRBD1. V lost 4 bases and J lost 3; bases outside the gene matches: 1. The CDR3 spans 15 residues. Germline V gene data show CDR1 as LGHNA and CDR2 as YSLEER. The CDR3 here is CASSPDRGGANVLTF. The CDR3 bases are TGCGCCAGCAGCCCGGACAGGGGTGGGGCCAACGTCCTGACTTTC.

Only one count was recorded for this clone. The genes are TRBV7-9 and TRBJ2-2; TRBD1 matches 7 bases. The CDR3 spans 15 residues. Trimming cost V 5 bases and J 7 bases; bases outside gene matches: 10. Per the germline V gene, CDR1 is SEHNR and CDR2 is FQNEAQ (reference sequence). The chain's CDR3 is CASSLMTGNIGELFF. CDR3 nucleotides: TGTGCCAGCAGCCTAATGACAGGGAATATCGGGGAGCTGTTTTTT.

This chain links TRBV6-5 with TRBJ2-7; D not certain. The CDR3 extends over 15 amino acids. The germline V gene has CDR1 MNHEY and CDR2 SVGAGI. Trimming left V 4 bases short and J 0 bases short, with 13 bases between. The CDR3 protein is CASSFTAASSYEQYF. CDR3 DNA sequence: TGTGCCAGCAGTTTCACAGCTGCAAGCTCCTACGAGCAGTACTTC.

In DNA form, the CDR3 reads TGTGCCAGCAGCGTTAGACAGGGAAACACCATATATTTT. Its protein is CASSVRQGNTIYF. V gene TRBV9 combines with J gene TRBJ1-3, with a tentative D call TRBD1 (5 bases). There are 13 residues in the CDR3. Germline CDR1 reads SGDLS; CDR2 reads YYNGEE. V lost 2 bases and J lost 4, with 7 bases in between.